This T cell receptor beta chain originates from a study of vaccination effects on CD4 cells after COVID-19. Assay used: immunoSEQ multiplex PCR; TCRdb lists only in-frame clones, some missing. The data show more than 65,000 clones, around 81% seen once. ViraFEST expansion of antigen-specific CD4+ T cells with viral peptide pools preceded sequencing. Scientists isolated CD4+ T cells after a roughly nine-day culture period ended. The participants, recipients of two vaccine doses, got either BNT162b2 or mRNA-1273. Turning to this clone: Its antigen remains unidentified.

V was pared by 8 bases and J by 10 bases, with 12 bases between. Germline loops: CDR1 MNHEY, CDR2 SMNVEV (reference sequence). The CDR3 is made up of 12 amino acids. The TCR sequence derives from a human donor who received a COVID-19 vaccine. This specimen was CD4+ T cells from PBMCs cultured with HCoV-229E spike peptides, taken after COVID-19 vaccination. The chain employs TRBV27 and TRBJ1-6, with TRBD1 as a possible D gene (6 bases). CDR3 loop: CASGQRNSPLHF. For the CDR3, the DNA is TGTGCCAGCGGACAGAGAAACTCACCCCTCCACTTT.